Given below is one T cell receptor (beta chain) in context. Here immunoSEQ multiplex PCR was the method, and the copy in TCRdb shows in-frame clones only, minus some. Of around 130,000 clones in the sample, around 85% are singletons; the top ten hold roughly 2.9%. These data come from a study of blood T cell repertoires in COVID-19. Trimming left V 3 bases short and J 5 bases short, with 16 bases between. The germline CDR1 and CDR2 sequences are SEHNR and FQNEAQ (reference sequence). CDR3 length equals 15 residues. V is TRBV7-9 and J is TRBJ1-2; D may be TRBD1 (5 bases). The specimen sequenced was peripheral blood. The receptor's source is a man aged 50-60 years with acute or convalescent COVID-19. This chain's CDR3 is CASSFLTGGRYGYTF. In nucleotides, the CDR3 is TGTGCCAGCAGCTTTTTAACAGGCGGTCGTTATGGCTACACCTTC.